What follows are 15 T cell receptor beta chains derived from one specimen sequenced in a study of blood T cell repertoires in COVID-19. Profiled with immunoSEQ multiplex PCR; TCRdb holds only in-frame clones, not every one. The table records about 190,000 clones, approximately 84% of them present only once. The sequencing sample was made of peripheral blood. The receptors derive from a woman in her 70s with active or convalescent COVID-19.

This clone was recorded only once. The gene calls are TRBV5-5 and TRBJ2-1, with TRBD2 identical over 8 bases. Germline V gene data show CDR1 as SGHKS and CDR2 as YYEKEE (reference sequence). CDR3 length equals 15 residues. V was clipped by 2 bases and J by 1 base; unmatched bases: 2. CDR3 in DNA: TGTGCCAGCAGCTTAGGGACTAGTTCCTACAATGAGCAGTTCTTC. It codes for CASSLGTSSYNEQFF. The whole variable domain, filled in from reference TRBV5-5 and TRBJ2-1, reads DAGVTQSPTHLIKTRGQQVTLRCSPISGHKSVSWYQQVLGQGPQFIFQYYEKEERGRGNFPDRFSARQFPNYSSELNVNALLLGDSALYLCASSLGTSSYNEQFFGPGTRLTVL.

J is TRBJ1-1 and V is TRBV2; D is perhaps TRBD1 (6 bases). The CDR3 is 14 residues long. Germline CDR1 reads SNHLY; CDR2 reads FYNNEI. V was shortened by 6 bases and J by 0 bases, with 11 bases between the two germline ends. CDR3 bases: TGTGCCAGCAGAACCGACAGGTTGAACACTGAAGCTTTCTTT. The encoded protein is CASRTDRLNTEAFF.

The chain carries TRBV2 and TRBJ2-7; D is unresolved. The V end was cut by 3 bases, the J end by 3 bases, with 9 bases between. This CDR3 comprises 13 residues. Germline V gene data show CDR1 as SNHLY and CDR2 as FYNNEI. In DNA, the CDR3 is TGTGCCAGCAGTGATGTGGCCAACTACGAGCAGTACTTC. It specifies CASSDVANYEQYF.

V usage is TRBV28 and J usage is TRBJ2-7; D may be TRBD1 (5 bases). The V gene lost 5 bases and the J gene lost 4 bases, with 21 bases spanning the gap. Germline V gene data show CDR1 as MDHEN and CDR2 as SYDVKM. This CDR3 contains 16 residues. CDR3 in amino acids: CASSLTGPPDGYEQYF. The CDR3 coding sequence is TGTGCCAGCAGTCTTACAGGACCCCCAGATGGGTACGAGCAGTACTTC.

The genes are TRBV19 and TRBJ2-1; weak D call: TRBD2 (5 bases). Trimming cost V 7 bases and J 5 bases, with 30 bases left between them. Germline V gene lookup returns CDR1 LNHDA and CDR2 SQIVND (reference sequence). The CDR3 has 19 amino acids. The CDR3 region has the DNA TGTGCCAGTACTCCTAACAGTGATGTTAGAGGGAGTACAAACAATGAGCAGTTCTTC. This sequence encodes CASTPNSDVRGSTNNEQFF.

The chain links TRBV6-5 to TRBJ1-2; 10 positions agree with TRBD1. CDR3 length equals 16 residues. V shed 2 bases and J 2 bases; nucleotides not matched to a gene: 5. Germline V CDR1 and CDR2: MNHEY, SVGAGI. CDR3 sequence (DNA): TGTGCCAGCAGTTACCGACGACAGGGGGCGAACTATGGCTACACCTTC. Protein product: CASSYRRQGANYGYTF.

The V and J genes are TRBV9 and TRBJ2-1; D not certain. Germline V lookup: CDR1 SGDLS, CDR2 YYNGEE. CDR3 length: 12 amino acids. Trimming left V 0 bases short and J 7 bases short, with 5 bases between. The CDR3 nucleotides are TGTGCCAGCAGCGTAGGTAGAAATGAGCAGTTCTTC. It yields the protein CASSVGRNEQFF.

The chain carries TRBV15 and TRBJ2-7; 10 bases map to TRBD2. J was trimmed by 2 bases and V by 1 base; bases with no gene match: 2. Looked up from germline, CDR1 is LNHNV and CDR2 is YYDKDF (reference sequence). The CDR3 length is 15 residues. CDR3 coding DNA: TGTGCCACCAGCAGAGCTAGCGGGAGTGCCTACGAGCAGTACTTC. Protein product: CATSRASGSAYEQYF.

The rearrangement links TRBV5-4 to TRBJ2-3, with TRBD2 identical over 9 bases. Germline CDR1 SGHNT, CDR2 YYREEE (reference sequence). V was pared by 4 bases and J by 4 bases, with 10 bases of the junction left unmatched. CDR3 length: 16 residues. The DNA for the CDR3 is TGTGCCAGCAGCATCTCCGGGACTAGCCCATCAGATACGCAGTATTTT. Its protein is CASSISGTSPSDTQYF.

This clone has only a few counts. CDR3 coding DNA: TGTGCCAGCAGTGCGTCCCCCACAGATACGCAGTATTTT. Its translation is CASSASPTDTQYF. The chain joins TRBV6-4 to TRBJ2-3; unclear D gene. The CDR3 loop spans 13 amino acids. Germline CDR1 is MRHNA and CDR2 is SNTAGT. Trimming pared 4 bases from V and 2 bases from J, leaving 7 bases between.

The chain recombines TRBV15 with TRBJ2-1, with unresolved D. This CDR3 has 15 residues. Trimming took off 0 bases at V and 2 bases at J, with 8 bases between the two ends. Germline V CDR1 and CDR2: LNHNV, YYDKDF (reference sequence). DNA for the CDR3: TGTGCCACCAGCAGAGAACTGGGCCCCTACAATGAGCAGTTCTTC. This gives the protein CATSRELGPYNEQFF.

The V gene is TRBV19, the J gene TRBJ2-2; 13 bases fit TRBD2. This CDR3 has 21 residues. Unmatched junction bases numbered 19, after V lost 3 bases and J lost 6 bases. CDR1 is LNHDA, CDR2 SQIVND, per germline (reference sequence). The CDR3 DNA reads TGTGCCAGTAGTATCGTACTAGCGGGAGGGCCCGTAGGAGGAAGAGCCGGGGAGCTGTTTTTT. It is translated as CASSIVLAGGPVGGRAGELFF. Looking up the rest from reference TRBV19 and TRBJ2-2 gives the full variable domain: DGGITQSPKYLFRKEGQNVTLSCEQNLNHDAMYWYRQDPGQGLRLIYYSQIVNDFQKGDIAEGYSVSREKKESFPLTVTSAQKNPTAFYLCASSIVLAGGPVGGRAGELFFGEGSRLTVL.

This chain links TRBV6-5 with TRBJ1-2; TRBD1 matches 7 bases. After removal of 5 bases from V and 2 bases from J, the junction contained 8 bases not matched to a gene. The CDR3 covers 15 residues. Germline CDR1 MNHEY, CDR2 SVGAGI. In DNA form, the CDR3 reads TGTGCCAGCAGTCGGACAGGTTGGGCCAACTATGGCTACACCTTC. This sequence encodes CASSRTGWANYGYTF.

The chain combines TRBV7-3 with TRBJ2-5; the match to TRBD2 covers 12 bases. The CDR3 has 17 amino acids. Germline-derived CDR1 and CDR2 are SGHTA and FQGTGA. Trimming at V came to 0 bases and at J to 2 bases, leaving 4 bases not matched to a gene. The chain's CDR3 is CASSLTGLAGGQETQYF. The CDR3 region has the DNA TGTGCCAGCAGCTTAACCGGTCTAGCGGGAGGGCAAGAGACCCAGTACTTC. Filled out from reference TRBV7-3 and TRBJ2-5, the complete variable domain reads GAGVSQTPSNKVTEKGKYVELRCDPISGHTALYWYRQSLGQGPEFLIYFQGTGAADDSGLPNDRFFAVRPEGSVSTLKIQRTERGDSAVYLCASSLTGLAGGQETQYFGPGTRLLVL.

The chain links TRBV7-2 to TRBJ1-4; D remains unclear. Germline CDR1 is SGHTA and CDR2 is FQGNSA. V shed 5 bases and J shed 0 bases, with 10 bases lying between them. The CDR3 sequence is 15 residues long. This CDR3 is CASSGEWATNEKLFF. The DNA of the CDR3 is TGTGCCAGCAGCGGAGAGTGGGCAACTAATGAAAAACTGTTTTTT. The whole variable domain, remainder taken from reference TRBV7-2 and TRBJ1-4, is GAGVSQSPSNKVTEKGKDVELRCDPISGHTALYWYRQSLGQGLEFLIYFQGNSAPDKSGLPSDRFSAERTGGSVSTLTIQRTQQEDSAVYLCASSGEWATNEKLFFGSGTQLSVL.